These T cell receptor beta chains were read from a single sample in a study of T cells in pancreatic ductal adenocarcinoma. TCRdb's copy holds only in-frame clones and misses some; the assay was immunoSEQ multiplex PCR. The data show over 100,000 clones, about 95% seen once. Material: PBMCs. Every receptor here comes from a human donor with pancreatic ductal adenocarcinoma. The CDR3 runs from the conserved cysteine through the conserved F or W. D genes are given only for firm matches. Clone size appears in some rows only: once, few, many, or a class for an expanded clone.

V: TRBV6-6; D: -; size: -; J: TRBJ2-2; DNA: TGTGCCAGCAGTTACCCGGGACACCAAAACACCGGGGAGCTGTTTTTT; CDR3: CASSYPGHQNTGELFF
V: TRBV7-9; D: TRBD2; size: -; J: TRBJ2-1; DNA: TGTGCCAGCAGCTTTGGGACTAGGGTTTATGAGCAGTTCTTC; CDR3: CASSFGTRVYEQFF
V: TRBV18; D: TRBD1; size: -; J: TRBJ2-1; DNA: TGTGCCAGCTCACCTGACAGGGGCAATGAGCAGTTCTTC; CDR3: CASSPDRGNEQFF
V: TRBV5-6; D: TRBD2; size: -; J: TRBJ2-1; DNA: TGTGCCAGCAGCTCGACTAGCGGGAGGGCCACTTACAATGAGCAGTTCTTC; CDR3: CASSSTSGRATYNEQFF
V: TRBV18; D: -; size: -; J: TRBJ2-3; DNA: TGTGCCAGCTCACCAGTAGCGGCCACAGATACGCAGTATTTT; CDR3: CASSPVAATDTQYF
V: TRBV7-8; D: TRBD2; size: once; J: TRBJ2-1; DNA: TGTGCCAGCAGCGCCCAGACTAGCGGGCCGTACAATGAGCAGTTCTTC; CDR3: CASSAQTSGPYNEQFF
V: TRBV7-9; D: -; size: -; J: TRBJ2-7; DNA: TGTGCCAGCAGCCCCGGGTCTGTCTTCTACGAGCAGTACTTC; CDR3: CASSPGSVFYEQYF
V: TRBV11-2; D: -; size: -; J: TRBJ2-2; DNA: TGTGCCAGCAGGACCCTAAGGGGTAGGACCACCGGGGAGCTGTTTTTT; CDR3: CASRTLRGRTTGELFF
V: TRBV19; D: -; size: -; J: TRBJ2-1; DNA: TGTGCCAGTAGCCCGGACTCGTACAATGAGCAGTTCTTC; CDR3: CASSPDSYNEQFF
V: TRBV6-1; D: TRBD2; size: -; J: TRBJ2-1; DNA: TGTGCCAGTTACACTAGCGGGAGCTCCTACAATGAGCAGTTCTTC; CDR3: CASYTSGSSYNEQFF
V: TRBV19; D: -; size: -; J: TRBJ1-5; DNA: TGTGCCAGTAGTGACCAGGGTCGCCAGCCCCAGCATTTT; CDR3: CASSDQGRQPQHF
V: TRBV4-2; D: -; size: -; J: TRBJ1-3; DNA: TGTGCCAGCAGCCAAGAATCAACGGTCTCTGGAAACACCATATATTTT; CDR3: CASSQESTVSGNTIYF
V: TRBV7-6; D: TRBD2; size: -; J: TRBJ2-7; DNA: TGTGCCAGCAGCTCCTTCCGCGACCGAGCGGGAGATACGAGGGACGAGCAGTACTTC; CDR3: CASSSFRDRAGDTRDEQYF
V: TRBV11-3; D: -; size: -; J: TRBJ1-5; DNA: TGTGCCAGCAGCCTCGGACAGTGGATCTTGTGGGATCAGCCCCAGCATTTT; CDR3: CASSLGQWILWDQPQHF
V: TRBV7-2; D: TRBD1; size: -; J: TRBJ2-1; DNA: TGTGCCAGCAGCCTAAGTCCCCCAGGGGGCGCGTTCTACAATGAGCAGTTCTTC; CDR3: CASSLSPPGGAFYNEQFF
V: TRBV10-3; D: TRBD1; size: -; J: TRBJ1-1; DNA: TGTGCCATCAGCCGACAGGGGTCCACTGAAGCTTTCTTT; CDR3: CAISRQGSTEAFF
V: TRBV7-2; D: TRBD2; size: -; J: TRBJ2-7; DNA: TGTGCCAGCAGCTTAGCCCGGACTAGCCGCGAGCAGTACTTC; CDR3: CASSLARTSREQYF
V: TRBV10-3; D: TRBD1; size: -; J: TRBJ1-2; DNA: TGTGCCATCAGCAGCCCCAAAGACAGGGCCGTCAGCGGCTACACCTTC; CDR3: CAISSPKDRAVSGYTF
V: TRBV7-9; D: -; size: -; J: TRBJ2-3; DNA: TGTGCCAGCAGCAACCCGGGACTTGGCACAGATACGCAGTATTTT; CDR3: CASSNPGLGTDTQYF
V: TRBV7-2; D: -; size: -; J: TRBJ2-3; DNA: TGTGCCAGCAGCTTAGGAGAGTCCGGGGTAGATACGCAGTATTTT; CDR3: CASSLGESGVDTQYF
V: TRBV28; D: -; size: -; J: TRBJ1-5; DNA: TGTGCCAGCAGACACACAGGCGGCAATCAGCCCCAGCATTTT; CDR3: CASRHTGGNQPQHF
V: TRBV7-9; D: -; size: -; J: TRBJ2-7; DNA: TGTGCCAGCAGCCCACCGTTGGCAGACGAGCAGTACTTC; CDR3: CASSPPLADEQYF
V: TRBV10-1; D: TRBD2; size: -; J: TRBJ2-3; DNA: TGCGCCAGCAGTGATGTAGGCGGGAGGTCAGATACGCAGTATTTT; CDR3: CASSDVGGRSDTQYF
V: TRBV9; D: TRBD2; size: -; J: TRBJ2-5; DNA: TGTGCCAGCAGCGGTACTAGCGGGGCTCAAGAGACCCAGTACTTC; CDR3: CASSGTSGAQETQYF
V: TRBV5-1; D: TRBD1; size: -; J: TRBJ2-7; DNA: TGCGCCAGTACTCCGGGACAGGCTGAGGCCCGCGAGCAGTACTTC; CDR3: CASTPGQAEAREQYF
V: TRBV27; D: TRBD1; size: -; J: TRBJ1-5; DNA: TGTGCCAGCAGTCCAGGGGGCTGGCAGCCCCAGCATTTT; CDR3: CASSPGGWQPQHF
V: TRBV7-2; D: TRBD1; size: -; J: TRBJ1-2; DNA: TGTGCCAGCAGCTTACGGGACAGTACTAGCGGCTACACCTTC; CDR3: CASSLRDSTSGYTF
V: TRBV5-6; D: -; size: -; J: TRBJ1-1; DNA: TGTGCCAGCAGCCCCGGGGGGAACACTGAAGCTTTCTTT; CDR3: CASSPGGNTEAFF
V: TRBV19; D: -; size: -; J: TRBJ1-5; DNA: TGTGCCAGTAGTATAGCGGGGGGAAGCAATCAGCCCCAGCATTTT; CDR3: CASSIAGGSNQPQHF
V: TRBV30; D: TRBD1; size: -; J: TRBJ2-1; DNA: TGTGCCTGGTACCCCGACAGGGGGTATGGCAATGAGCAGTTCTTC; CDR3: CAWYPDRGYGNEQFF
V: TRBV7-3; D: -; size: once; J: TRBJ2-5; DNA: TGTGCCAGCAGCTCCGCCAGGGAAGAGACCCAGTACTTC; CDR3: CASSSAREETQYF
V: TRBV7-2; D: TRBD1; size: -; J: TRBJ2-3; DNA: TGTGCCAGCAGCTTAGTTGGGACAGGTTTCGATACGCAGTATTTT; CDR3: CASSLVGTGFDTQYF
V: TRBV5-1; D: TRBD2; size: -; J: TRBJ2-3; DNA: TGCGCCAGCAGCCACCTAGCGGGAGGGCCCCCAGATACGCAGTATTTT; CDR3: CASSHLAGGPPDTQYF
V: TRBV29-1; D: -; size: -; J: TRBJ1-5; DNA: TGCAGCGTAGAGGGCGGCGTGGGCCAGCCCCAGCATTTT; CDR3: CSVEGGVGQPQHF
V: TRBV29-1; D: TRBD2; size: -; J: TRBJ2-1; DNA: TGCAGCGTTGCTAGCGGGAGGGTCCAGGGTGAGCAGTTCTTC; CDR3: CSVASGRVQGEQFF
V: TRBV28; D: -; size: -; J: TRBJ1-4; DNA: TGTGCCAGCAGTTTGCAGGGCCTGACAACTAATGAAAAACTGTTTTTT; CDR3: CASSLQGLTTNEKLFF
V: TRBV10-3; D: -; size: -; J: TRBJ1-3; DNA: TGTGCCGCCCAAGGGCGGGGGATCTCTGGAAACACCATATATTTT; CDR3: CAAQGRGISGNTIYF
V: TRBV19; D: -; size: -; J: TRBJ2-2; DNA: TGTGCCAGCCAGGGATACACCGGGGAGCTGTTTTTT; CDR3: CASQGYTGELFF
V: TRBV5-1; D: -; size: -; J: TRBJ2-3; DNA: TGCGCCAGCAGCCAGGGGTTAGCGATCACAGATACGCAGTATTTT; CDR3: CASSQGLAITDTQYF
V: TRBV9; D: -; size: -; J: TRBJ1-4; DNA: TGTGCCAGCAGCGTAGCTATAGGAGACAATGAAAAACTGTTTTTT; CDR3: CASSVAIGDNEKLFF
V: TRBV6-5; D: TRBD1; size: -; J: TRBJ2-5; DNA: TGTGCCAGCAGCCTACAGGGGGAGACCCAGTACTTC; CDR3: CASSLQGETQYF
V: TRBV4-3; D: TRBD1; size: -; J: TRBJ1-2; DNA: TGCGCCAGCAGCCTGACAGGGTCCGGCTACACCTTC; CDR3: CASSLTGSGYTF
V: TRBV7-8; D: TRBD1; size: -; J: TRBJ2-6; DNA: TGTGCCAGCAGCTTCGCCGGGACAGGGGCTGGGGCCAACGTCCTGACTTTC; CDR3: CASSFAGTGAGANVLTF
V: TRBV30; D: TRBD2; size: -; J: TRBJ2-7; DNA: TGTGCCTGGAGTGTCGCGGGAGGGGTCTACGAGCAGTACTTC; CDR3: CAWSVAGGVYEQYF
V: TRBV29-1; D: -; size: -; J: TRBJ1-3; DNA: TGCAGCGTTGACGGAGGTGGAAACACCATATATTTT; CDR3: CSVDGGGNTIYF
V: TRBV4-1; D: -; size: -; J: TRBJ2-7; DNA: TGCGCCAGCAGCCAGGGAGGCGGTAAGGGCTCCTACGAGCAGTACTTC; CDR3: CASSQGGGKGSYEQYF
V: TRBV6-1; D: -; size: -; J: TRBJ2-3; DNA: TGTGCCAGCAATGGGGCCTGGGCAGATACGCAGTATTTT; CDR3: CASNGAWADTQYF
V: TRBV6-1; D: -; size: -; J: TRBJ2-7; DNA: TGTGCCAGCAGTGATCAGGTTTTAAACGAGCAGTACTTC; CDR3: CASSDQVLNEQYF
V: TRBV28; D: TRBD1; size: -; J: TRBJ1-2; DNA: TGTGCCAGCAGTTTAGGACAGGTTTATATGGGGGGCTACACCTTC; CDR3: CASSLGQVYMGGYTF
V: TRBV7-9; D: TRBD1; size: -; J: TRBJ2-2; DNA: TGTGCCAGCAGCTTAAACAGGGGCTTTGTGGAGCTGTTTTTT; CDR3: CASSLNRGFVELFF
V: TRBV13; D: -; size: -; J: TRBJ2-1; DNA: TGTGCCAGCAGGAGGGGCGGGGCCCCCCCCGTCTTC; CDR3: CASRRGGAPPVF
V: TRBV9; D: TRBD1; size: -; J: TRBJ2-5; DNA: TGTGCCAGCAGCATCACAGGGGGCAGGATGGAGACCCAGTACTTC; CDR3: CASSITGGRMETQYF
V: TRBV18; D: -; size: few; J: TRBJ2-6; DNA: TGTGCCAGCTCACCCGGAGCCAACTCTGGGGCCAACGTCCTGACTTTC; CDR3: CASSPGANSGANVLTF
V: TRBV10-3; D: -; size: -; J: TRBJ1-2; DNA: TGTGCCACCCAAGCAGGGGACGGCTACACCTTC; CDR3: CATQAGDGYTF
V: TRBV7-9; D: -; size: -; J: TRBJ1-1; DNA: TGTGCCAGCAGGCTTGGAGGCCAGGCCCCAAACACTGAAGCTTTCTTT; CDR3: CASRLGGQAPNTEAFF
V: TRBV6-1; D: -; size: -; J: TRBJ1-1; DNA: TGTGCCAGCAGTGAACCAGGGCTAGGGACTGAAGCTTTCTTT; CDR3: CASSEPGLGTEAFF